One and the same sample provided the 15 T cell receptor beta chains below, sequenced in a study of cytomegalovirus exposure and HLA in healthy donors. A multiplex PCR was run with 60 Vbeta primers and 13 Jbeta primers. TCRdb's table, derived via immunoSEQ multiplex PCR, lists solely in-frame clones and lacks some. The sample has some 150,000 clones, about 80% seen once; the top ten hold almost 6.5%. Sequencing used PBMCs. These receptors all stem from a man between 35 and 55 years old in good health and CMV-seropositive.

V and J are TRBV5-4 and TRBJ2-3, with TRBD1 matching 8 bases. The J segment lost 5 bases and the V segment lost 4 bases, leaving 6 bases of the junction unmatched. CDR1 SGHNT and CDR2 YYREEE come from the germline V gene (reference sequence). This CDR3 comprises 14 residues. This CDR3 is CASSKVQGEDTQYF. The CDR3 DNA sequence: TGTGCCAGCAGCAAAGTACAGGGGGAAGATACGCAGTATTTT.

This chain's CDR3 is CASSNYRGIEKLFF. CDR3 DNA sequence: TGTGCCAGTAGTAATTATCGGGGGATTGAAAAACTGTTTTTT. The V gene is TRBV19, the J gene TRBJ1-4; TRBD1 might be the D (5 bases). The CDR3 has 14 amino acids. The V and J ends lost 4 bases and 7 bases respectively, with 13 bases between them. Germline lookup yields CDR1 LNHDA and CDR2 SQIVND (reference sequence).

This rearrangement joins TRBV7-9 to TRBJ1-5; maybe TRBD1 (6 bases). The V and J ends lost 5 bases and 3 bases respectively, with 11 bases between them. CDR1 is SEHNR, CDR2 FQNEAQ, per germline (reference sequence). This CDR3 spans 14 amino acids. CDR3: CASSLDSLNQPQHF. As DNA, the CDR3 is TGTGCCAGCAGCCTGGACAGCCTCAATCAGCCCCAGCATTTT.

This clone has more than one count but fewer than ten. This chain joins TRBV11-2 and TRBJ2-1, with a possible D match to TRBD2 (7 bases). CDR3 length: 15 residues. The V and J ends lost 2 bases and 2 bases respectively, with 10 bases between them. Germline V gene lookup returns CDR1 SGHAT and CDR2 FQNNGV. Here the CDR3 reads CASSLMGGPYNEQFF. Written as DNA, the CDR3 is TGTGCCAGCAGCTTAATGGGGGGGCCCTACAATGAGCAGTTCTTC.

This chain connects TRBV6-6 to TRBJ2-3; D gene uncertain. The CDR3 length is 14 residues. Looked up from germline, CDR1 is MNHNY and CDR2 is SVGAGI (reference sequence). Trimming removed 2 bases at V and 1 base at J, with 7 bases between. CDR3 sequence reads: CASSYQRRTDTQYF. In DNA form, the CDR3 reads TGTGCCAGCAGTTACCAGCGCCGCACAGATACGCAGTATTTT.

This chain uses TRBV6-1 with TRBJ2-5; D is perhaps TRBD1 (5 bases). V was clipped by 3 bases and J by 2 bases, with 7 bases between them. Looked up from germline, CDR1 is MNHNS and CDR2 is SASEGT. CDR3 length: 13 residues. CDR3: CASSERQQETQYF. CDR3 coding DNA: TGTGCCAGCAGTGAGCGACAGCAAGAGACCCAGTACTTC.

The DNA for the CDR3 is TGTGCCAGCAGCCGCGCGGGAGGATCTGGAAACACCATATATTTT. This encodes CASSRAGGSGNTIYF. The chain uses TRBV9 and TRBJ1-3; no reliable D call. Germline V gene lookup returns CDR1 SGDLS and CDR2 YYNGEE. The CDR3 extends over 15 amino acids. The V and J ends lost 4 bases and 1 base respectively, with 12 bases between them. Variable domain in full (rest from reference TRBV9 and TRBJ1-3): DSGVTQTPKHLITATGQRVTLRCSPRSGDLSVYWYQQSLDQGLQFLIQYYNGEERAKGNILERFSAQQFPDLHSELNLSSLELGDSALYFCASSRAGGSGNTIYFGEGSWLTVV.

The rearrangement links TRBV7-8 to TRBJ2-1, with 7 bases aligning to TRBD1. The V and J ends lost 3 bases and 2 bases, in that order; junction bases with no gene match: 10. Germline assignment: CDR1 SGHVS and CDR2 FQNEAQ. This CDR3 spans 17 amino acids. The CDR3: CASSLEMQGVAYNEQFF. The CDR3 coding sequence is TGTGCCAGCAGCTTGGAGATGCAGGGGGTTGCCTACAATGAGCAGTTCTTC. Full variable domain (rest looked up from reference TRBV7-8 and TRBJ2-1): GAGVSQSPRYKVAKRGQDVALRCDPISGHVSLFWYQQALGQGPEFLTYFQNEAQLDKSGLPSDRFFAERPEGSVSTLKIQRTQQEDSAVYLCASSLEMQGVAYNEQFFGPGTRLTVL.

The chain's CDR3 is CASSLVGAANEKLFF. CDR3 DNA sequence: TGTGCCAGCAGCTTGGTCGGAGCTGCAAATGAAAAACTGTTTTTT. V and J are TRBV5-8 and TRBJ1-4, with D unclear. CDR1 SGHTS and CDR2 YDEGEE come from the germline V gene. Trimming took 0 bases from V and 5 from J, leaving 11 bases between them. This CDR3 is 15 amino acids long.

The rearrangement joins TRBV5-6 to TRBJ2-1; 15 bases map to TRBD2. The CDR3 is 17 residues long. Per the germline V gene, CDR1 is SGHDT and CDR2 is YYEEEE. Germline trimming cut 4 bases from V and 7 bases from J; bases unmatched to any gene: 9. The CDR3 nucleotides read TGTGCCAGCAGCAGGACTAGCGGGAGGGCTAGGGGGAATGAGCAGTTCTTC. This sequence encodes CASSRTSGRARGNEQFF.

The chain joins TRBV28 to TRBJ2-7, with TRBD1 matching over 8 bases. Germline V gene sequence: CDR1 MDHEN, CDR2 SYDVKM. The CDR3 spans 12 residues. CDR3 protein: CGVGTGSYEQYF. The DNA for the CDR3 is TGTGGGGTCGGGACAGGATCCTACGAGCAGTACTTC.

The genes are TRBV19 and TRBJ1-3, with TRBD1 identical over 11 bases. Germline V lookup: CDR1 LNHDA, CDR2 SQIVND (reference sequence). The V gene end was trimmed by 3 bases and the J gene end by 14 bases; junction bases not matched to a gene: 9. The CDR3 sequence is 14 residues long. The CDR3: CASSISGQGVPLYF. The DNA for the CDR3 is TGTGCCAGTAGTATCTCGGGACAGGGGGTTCCGTTATATTTT.

The chain employs TRBV11-2 and TRBJ2-7; perhaps TRBD1 as D (6 bases). Trimming cost V 5 bases and J 3 bases, with 17 bases left between them. CDR3 length: 15 residues. Germline V gene lookup returns CDR1 SGHAT and CDR2 FQNNGV. CDR3 amino acids: CASSVAATGFYEQYF. In DNA form, the CDR3 reads TGTGCCAGCAGCGTGGCGGCGACAGGCTTCTACGAGCAGTACTTC.

This clone occurred a few times. The rearrangement uses TRBV7-8 and TRBJ2-1, with TRBD2 identical over 12 bases. The trim removed 4 bases at V and 9 bases at J, leaving 13 bases unmatched. The V gene's germline CDR1 is SGHVS and CDR2 FQNEAQ. This CDR3 is 17 amino acids long. The CDR3 spells CASSSYRLAGEKGEQFF. For the CDR3, the DNA is TGTGCCAGCAGCTCCTACCGACTAGCGGGAGAAAAAGGTGAGCAGTTCTTC.

The V gene is TRBV18, the J gene TRBJ1-5; D perhaps matches TRBD1 (6 bases). V lost 5 bases to trimming and J lost 0 bases, with 8 bases between them. Germline CDR1 and CDR2: KGHSH and LQKENI. The CDR3 is 14 residues long. In nucleotides, the CDR3 is TGTGCCAGCTCAGGACAGTATAGCAATCAGCCCCAGCATTTT. This translates into CASSGQYSNQPQHF. Full variable domain (missing parts from reference TRBV18 and TRBJ1-5): NAGVMQNPRHLVRRRGQEARLRCSPMKGHSHVYWYRQLPEEGLKFMVYLQKENIIDESGMPKERFSAEFPKEGPSILRIQQVVRGDSAAYFCASSGQYSNQPQHFGDGTRLSIL.